What follows are 8 T cell receptor beta chains derived from one specimen sequenced in a study of vaccination effects on CD4 cells after COVID-19. For these TCRs, the target antigens are not known. Using immunoSEQ multiplex PCR, the repertoire was profiled, and TCRdb retains in-frame clones only, with some absent. Of tens of thousands of clones listed, roughly four fifths are singletons. Researchers isolated CD4+ T cells once approximately eleven days of culture had elapsed. The sample consisted of CD4+ T cells from PBMCs cultured without peptide, taken before COVID-19 vaccination. The source is a human donor who had a prior SARS-CoV-2 infection.

This chain uses TRBV4-3 with TRBJ2-1; no firm D call. Germline assignment: CDR1 LGHNA and CDR2 YSLEER. The CDR3 has 18 residues. The germline V and J ends were trimmed by 0 bases and 0 bases, with 15 bases remaining between them. In nucleotides, the CDR3 is TGCGCCAGCAGCCAAGATGTAGGTGCCCCCCCCTCCTACAATGAGCAGTTCTTC. Amino acid sequence: CASSQDVGAPPSYNEQFF.

The CDR3 sequence is CASSQDRGDSDTQYF. The CDR3 nucleotides read TGTGCCAGCAGTCAGGACAGGGGGGACTCAGATACGCAGTATTTT. V is TRBV6-5 and J is TRBJ2-3, with 10 bases lining up with TRBD1. This CDR3 comprises 15 residues. The V segment lost 5 bases and the J segment 4 bases; nucleotides outside the gene matches: 6. Germline loops: CDR1 MNHEY, CDR2 SVGAGI.

The V call is TRBV2, the J call TRBJ2-5; D remains ambiguous. The length of the CDR3 is 13 residues. Deletions cut 7 bases from V and 5 bases from J, with 14 bases between. Germline CDR1 reads SNHLY; CDR2 reads FYNNEI. The CDR3 nucleotides read TGTGCCAGCAACTTTTTGGAGAATGAGACCCAGTACTTC. It yields the protein CASNFLENETQYF.

The V and J genes are TRBV13 and TRBJ1-2, with a possible D match to TRBD1 (5 bases). CDR1 and CDR2 from the germline V gene are PRHDT and FYEKMQ (reference sequence). The CDR3 spans 15 residues. Trimming removed 2 bases at V and 2 bases at J, with 12 bases between. This CDR3 reads CASSLNRQRNYGYTF. The CDR3 nucleotides are TGTGCCAGCAGCTTAAACAGACAGAGAAACTATGGCTACACCTTC.

The J gene is TRBJ1-1, the V gene TRBV15, with D tentatively TRBD1 (6 bases). Trimming stripped 0 bases from V and 5 bases from J, with 10 bases between. In germline, CDR1 is LNHNV, CDR2 YYDKDF (reference sequence). The length of the CDR3 is 14 residues. CDR3 protein: CATSRDRGPTEAFF. CDR3 sequence (DNA): TGTGCCACCAGCAGAGATCGGGGGCCTACTGAAGCTTTCTTT.

The chain is built from TRBV5-1 and TRBJ2-1; D uncertain. CDR1 and CDR2 (germline): SGHRS, YFSETQ. This CDR3 region has 14 residues. Trimming took off 2 bases at V and 9 bases at J, with 15 bases between the two ends. The CDR3 region is CASSFYFSASEQFF. DNA for the CDR3: TGCGCCAGCAGCTTCTACTTTTCAGCAAGTGAGCAGTTCTTC.

V is TRBV18 and J is TRBJ2-5; D is possibly TRBD1 (5 bases). The J call may be incorrect, as the DNA end agrees better with TRBJ2-7. This CDR3 spans 14 amino acids. Germline CDR1 reads KGHSH; CDR2 reads LQKENI. The CDR3 coding sequence is TGTGCCAGCTCACCCCAAAGGGGCACCTACGAGCAGTACTTC. It is translated as CASSPQRGTYEQYF.

In its sample, this clone was seen a few times. The V call is TRBV19, the J call TRBJ2-7; TRBD1 might be the D (6 bases). The CDR3 totals 14 residues. Trimming removed 5 bases from V and 3 bases from J, with 14 bases in between. The germline V gene has CDR1 LNHDA and CDR2 SQIVND (reference sequence). CDR3 region: CASSPTPDSYEQYF. In nucleotides, the CDR3 is TGTGCCAGTAGTCCGACCCCGGACAGCTACGAGCAGTACTTC.